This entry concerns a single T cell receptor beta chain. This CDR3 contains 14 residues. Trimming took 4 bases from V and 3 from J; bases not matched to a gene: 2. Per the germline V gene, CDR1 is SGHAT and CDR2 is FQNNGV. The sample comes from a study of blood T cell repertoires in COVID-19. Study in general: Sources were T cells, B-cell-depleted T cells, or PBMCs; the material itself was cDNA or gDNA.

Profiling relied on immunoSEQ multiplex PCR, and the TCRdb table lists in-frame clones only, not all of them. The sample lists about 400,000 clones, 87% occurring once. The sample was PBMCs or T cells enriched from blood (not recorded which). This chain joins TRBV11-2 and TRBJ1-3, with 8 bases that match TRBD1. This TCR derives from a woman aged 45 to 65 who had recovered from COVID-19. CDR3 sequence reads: CASSYDRGGNTIYF. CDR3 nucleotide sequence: TGTGCCAGCAGCTATGACAGGGGTGGAAACACCATATATTTT.